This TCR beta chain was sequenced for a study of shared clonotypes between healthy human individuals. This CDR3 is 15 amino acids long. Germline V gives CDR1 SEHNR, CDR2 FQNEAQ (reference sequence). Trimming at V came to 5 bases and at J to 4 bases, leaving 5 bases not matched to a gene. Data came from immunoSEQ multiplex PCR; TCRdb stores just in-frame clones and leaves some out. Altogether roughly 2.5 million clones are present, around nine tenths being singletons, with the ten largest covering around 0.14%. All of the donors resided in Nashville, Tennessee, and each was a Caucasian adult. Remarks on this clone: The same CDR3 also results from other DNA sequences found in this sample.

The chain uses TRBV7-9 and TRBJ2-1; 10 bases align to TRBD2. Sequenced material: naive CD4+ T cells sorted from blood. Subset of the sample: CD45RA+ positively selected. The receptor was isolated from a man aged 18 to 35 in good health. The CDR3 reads CASSLLAGAYNEQFF. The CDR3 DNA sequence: TGTGCCAGCAGCCTGCTAGCGGGGGCGTACAATGAGCAGTTCTTC.